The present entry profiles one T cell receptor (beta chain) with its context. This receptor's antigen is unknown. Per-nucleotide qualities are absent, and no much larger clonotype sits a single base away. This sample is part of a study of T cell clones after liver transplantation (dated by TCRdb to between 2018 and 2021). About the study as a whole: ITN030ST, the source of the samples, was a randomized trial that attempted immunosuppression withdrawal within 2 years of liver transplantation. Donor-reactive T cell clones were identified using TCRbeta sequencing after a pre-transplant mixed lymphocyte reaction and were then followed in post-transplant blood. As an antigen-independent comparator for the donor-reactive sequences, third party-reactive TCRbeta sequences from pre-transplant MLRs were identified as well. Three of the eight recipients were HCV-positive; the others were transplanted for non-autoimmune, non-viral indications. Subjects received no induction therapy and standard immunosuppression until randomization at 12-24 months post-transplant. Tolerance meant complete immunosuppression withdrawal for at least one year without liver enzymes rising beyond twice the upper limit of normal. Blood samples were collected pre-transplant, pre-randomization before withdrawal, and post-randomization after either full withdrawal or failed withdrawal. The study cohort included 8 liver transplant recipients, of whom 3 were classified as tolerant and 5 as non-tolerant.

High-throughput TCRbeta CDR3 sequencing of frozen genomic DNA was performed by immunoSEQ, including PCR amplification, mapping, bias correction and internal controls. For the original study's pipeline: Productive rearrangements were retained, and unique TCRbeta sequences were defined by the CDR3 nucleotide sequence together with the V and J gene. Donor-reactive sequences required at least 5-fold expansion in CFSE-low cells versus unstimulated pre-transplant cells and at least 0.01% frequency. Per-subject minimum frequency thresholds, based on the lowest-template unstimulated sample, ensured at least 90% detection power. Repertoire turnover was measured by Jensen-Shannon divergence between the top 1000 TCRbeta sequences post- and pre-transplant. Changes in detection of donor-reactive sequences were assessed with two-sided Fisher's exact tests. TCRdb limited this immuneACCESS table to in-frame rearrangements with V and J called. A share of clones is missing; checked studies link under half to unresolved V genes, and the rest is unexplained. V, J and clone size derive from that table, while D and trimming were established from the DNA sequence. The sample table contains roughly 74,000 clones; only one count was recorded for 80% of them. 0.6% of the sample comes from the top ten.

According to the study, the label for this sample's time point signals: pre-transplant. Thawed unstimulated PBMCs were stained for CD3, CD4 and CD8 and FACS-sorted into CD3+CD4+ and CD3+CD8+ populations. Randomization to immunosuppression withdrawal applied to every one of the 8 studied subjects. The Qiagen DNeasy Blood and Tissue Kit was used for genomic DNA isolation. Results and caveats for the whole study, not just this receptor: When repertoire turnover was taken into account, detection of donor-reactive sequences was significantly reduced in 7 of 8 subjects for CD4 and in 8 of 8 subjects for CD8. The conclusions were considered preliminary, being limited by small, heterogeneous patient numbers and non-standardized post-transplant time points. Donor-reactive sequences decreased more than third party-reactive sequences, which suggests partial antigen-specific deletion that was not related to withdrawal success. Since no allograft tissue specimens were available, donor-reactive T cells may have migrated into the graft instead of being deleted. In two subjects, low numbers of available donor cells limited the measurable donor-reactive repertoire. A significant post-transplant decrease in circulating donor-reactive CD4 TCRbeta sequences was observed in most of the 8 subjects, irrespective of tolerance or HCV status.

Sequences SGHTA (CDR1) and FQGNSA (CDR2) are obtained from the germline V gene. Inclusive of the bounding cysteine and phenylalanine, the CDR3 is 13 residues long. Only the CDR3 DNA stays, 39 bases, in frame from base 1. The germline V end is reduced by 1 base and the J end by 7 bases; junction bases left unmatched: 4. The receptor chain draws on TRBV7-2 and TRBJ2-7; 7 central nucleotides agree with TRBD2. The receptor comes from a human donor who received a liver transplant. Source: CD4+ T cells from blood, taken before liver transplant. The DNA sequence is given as TGTGCCAGCAGCTTAGAAGCGGGACGAGAGCAGTACTTC. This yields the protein CASSLEAGREQYF.